The rows below give T cell receptor beta chains drawn from one sample of a study of CD8 T cells in Susac syndrome. TCRdb reanalysed the immunoSEQ multiplex PCR reads using MiXCR and keeps one entry per CDR3 protein. The table shows a few hundred thousand distinct CDR3 sequences, with 95% occurring only once. The sequencing input was CD4+ T cells from PBMCs. These receptors were taken from a human donor with multiple sclerosis. The CDR3 runs from the conserved cysteine through the conserved F or W. The order of the fields is clone size, V gene, J gene, D gene, CDR3 DNA, CDR3 protein. A D gene is named only where the DNA matches it firmly. Not every row has a clone size; where given, it reads once, few, many or a size class.

.	TRBV30	TRBJ1-4	.	TGTGCCTGGAGTAAAAGGGGGGCCACTAATGAAAAACTGTTTTTT	CAWSKRGATNEKLFF
.	TRBV3-1	TRBJ2-7	.	TGTGCCAGCAGCCTCTCTATTTCCTACGAGCAGTACTTC	CASSLSISYEQYF
.	TRBV9	TRBJ1-2	TRBD1	TGTGCCAGCAGCCCCGGACAGGGACCCAACTATGGCTACACCTTC	CASSPGQGPNYGYTF
.	TRBV20-1	TRBJ1-2	.	TGCAGTGCTAAAGGGTCGGGCGGCGGATTTAACTATGGCTACACCTTC	CSAKGSGGGFNYGYTF
.	TRBV7-2	TRBJ1-5	.	TGTGCCAGCAGCAGGGATGCGGGGAGCAATCAGCCCCAGCATTTT	CASSRDAGSNQPQHF
once	TRBV25-1	TRBJ2-7	.	TGTGCCAGTCGGACAGTCTACGAGCAGTACTTC	CASRTVYEQYF
once	TRBV20-1	TRBJ2-3	.	TGCAGTGCTAGAAGGGGTGGAGCAGATACGCAGTATTTT	CSARRGGADTQYF
.	TRBV3-1	TRBJ1-5	.	TGTGCCAGCAGCCAAGGTACGGGTGGAGGTCAGCCCCAGCATTTT	CASSQGTGGGQPQHF
.	TRBV29-1	TRBJ2-3	TRBD2	TGCAGCGTAGTCGGGACTAGCGGGGGATTTGACACGCAGTATTTT	CSVVGTSGGFDTQYF
.	TRBV10-3	TRBJ2-3	.	TGTGCCATCAGACCGGGACTCAGCACAGATACGCAGTATTTT	CAIRPGLSTDTQYF
.	TRBV27	TRBJ1-6	TRBD1	TGTGCCAGCAGTCGACAGGGGGAAATCTCACCCCTCCACTTT	CASSRQGEISPLHF
.	TRBV30	TRBJ1-1	.	TGTGCCTGGAGGAAACGGGACGGCAACACTGAAGCTTTCTTT	CAWRKRDGNTEAFF
.	TRBV24-1	TRBJ1-1	TRBD1	TGTGCCACCAGTGATCCCGGACAGGGAACTTTCTTT	CATSDPGQGTFF
.	TRBV29-1	TRBJ2-2	.	TGCAGCGCACGAGAGGGCCTTACTGCCTCGATGACCGGGGAGCTGTTTTTT	CSAREGLTASMTGELFF
.	TRBV3-1	TRBJ2-7	.	TGTGCCAGCAGCACCGTCGGGTCCTACGAGCAGTACTTC	CASSTVGSYEQYF
.	TRBV29-1	TRBJ2-5	TRBD2	TGCAGCGTTGGCTTCGGGGGGCAAGAGACCCAGTACTTC	CSVGFGGQETQYF
.	TRBV7-9	TRBJ2-5	TRBD2	TGTGCCCGCAGTACTAGCGGCCAAGAGACCCAGTACTTC	CARSTSGQETQYF
.	TRBV29-1	TRBJ2-2	.	TGCAGCGCTCAGGGTAACACCGGGGAGCTGTTTTTT	CSAQGNTGELFF
.	TRBV7-8	TRBJ1-6	.	TGTGCCAGCAGCCCCTTAGGCGTCAGGAATAATTCACCCCTCCACTTT	CASSPLGVRNNSPLHF
.	TRBV20-1	TRBJ1-1	.	TGCAGTGCGCTCCTCGCCGGGACGGACACTGAAGCTTTCTTT	CSALLAGTDTEAFF
.	TRBV12-5	TRBJ1-1	.	TGTGCTAGTGGTCCGTCAGGGGTCGGTGAAGCTTTCTTT	CASGPSGVGEAFF
.	TRBV30	TRBJ2-2	.	TGTGCCTGGATCCAGGATTATGGCAGACCGAACACCGGGGAGCTGTTTTTT	CAWIQDYGRPNTGELFF
.	TRBV29-1	TRBJ2-3	.	TGCAGCGTTGATATAGACCGCACAGATACGCAGTATTTT	CSVDIDRTDTQYF
.	TRBV6-2/TRBV6-3	TRBJ2-5	.	TGTGCCAGCAGTCCCGCTGAGACCCAGTACTTC	CASSPAETQYF
once	TRBV6-2/TRBV6-3	TRBJ1-5	.	TGTGCCAGCAGGGAAGGGGGAGTGGGCAATCAGCCCCAGCATTTT	CASREGGVGNQPQHF